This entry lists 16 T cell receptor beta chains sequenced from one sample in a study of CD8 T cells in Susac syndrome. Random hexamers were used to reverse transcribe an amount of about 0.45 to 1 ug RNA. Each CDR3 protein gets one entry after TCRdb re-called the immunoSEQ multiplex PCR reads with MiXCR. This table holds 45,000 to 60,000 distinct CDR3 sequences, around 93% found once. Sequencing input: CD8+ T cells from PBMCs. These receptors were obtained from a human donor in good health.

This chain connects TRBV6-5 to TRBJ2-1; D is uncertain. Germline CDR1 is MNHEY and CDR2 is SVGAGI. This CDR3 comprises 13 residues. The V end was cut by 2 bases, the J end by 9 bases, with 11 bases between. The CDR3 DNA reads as TGTGCCAGCAGTTACCAATCAGTTGGTGAGCAGTTCTTC. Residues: CASSYQSVGEQFF.

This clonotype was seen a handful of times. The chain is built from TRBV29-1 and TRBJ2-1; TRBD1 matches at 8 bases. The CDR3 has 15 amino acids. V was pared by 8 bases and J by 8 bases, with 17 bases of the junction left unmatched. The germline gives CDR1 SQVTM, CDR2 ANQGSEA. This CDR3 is CSCMTTGTGKDEQFF. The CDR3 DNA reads TGCAGCTGTATGACGACCGGGACAGGAAAGGATGAGCAGTTCTTC.

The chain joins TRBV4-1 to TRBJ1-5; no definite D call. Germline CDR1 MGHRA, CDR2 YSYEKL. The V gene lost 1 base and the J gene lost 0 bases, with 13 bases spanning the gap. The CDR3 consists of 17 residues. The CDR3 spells CASSQVASPYSNQPQHF. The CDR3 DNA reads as TGCGCCAGCAGCCAAGTTGCCAGCCCATATAGCAATCAGCCCCAGCATTTT.

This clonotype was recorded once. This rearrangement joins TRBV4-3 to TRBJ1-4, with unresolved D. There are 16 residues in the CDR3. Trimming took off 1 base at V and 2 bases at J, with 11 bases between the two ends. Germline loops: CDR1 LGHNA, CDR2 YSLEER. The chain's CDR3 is CASSQVTANTNEKLFF. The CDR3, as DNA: TGCGCCAGCAGCCAAGTAACAGCCAATACTAATGAAAAACTGTTTTTT.

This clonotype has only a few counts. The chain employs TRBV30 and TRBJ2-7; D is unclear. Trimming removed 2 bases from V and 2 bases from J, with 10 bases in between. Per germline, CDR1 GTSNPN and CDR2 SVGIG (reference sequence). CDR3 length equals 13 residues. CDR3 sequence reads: CAWSLTGTYEQYF. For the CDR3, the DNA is TGTGCCTGGAGTCTCACCGGAACCTACGAGCAGTACTTC.

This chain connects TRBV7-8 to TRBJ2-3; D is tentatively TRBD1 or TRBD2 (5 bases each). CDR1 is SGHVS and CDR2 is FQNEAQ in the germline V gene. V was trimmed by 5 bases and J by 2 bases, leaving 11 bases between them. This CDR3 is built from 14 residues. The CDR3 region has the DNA TGTGCCAGCAGCCCGGGACCCAACACAGATACGCAGTATTTT. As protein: CASSPGPNTDTQYF. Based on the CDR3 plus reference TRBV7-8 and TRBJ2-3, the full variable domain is GAGVSQSPRYKVAKRGQDVALRCDPISGHVSLFWYQQALGQGPEFLTYFQNEAQLDKSGLPSDRFFAERPEGSVSTLKIQRTQQEDSAVYLCASSPGPNTDTQYFGPGTRLTVL.

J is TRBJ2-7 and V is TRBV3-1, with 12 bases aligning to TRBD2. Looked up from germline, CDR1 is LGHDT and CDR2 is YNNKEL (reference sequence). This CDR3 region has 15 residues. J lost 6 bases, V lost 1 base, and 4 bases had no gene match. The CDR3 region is CASSQGLAGEAEQYF. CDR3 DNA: TGTGCCAGCAGCCAAGGACTAGCGGGAGAGGCCGAGCAGTACTTC.

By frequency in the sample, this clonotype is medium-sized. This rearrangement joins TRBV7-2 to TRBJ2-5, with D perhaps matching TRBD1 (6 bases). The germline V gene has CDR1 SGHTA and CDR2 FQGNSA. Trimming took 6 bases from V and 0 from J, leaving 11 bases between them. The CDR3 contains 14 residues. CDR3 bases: TGTGCCAGCAGGGGTACAGGGTACCAAGAGACCCAGTACTTC. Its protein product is CASRGTGYQETQYF.

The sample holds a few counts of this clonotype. CDR3 DNA: TGTGCCAGCAGCTCAACTTGGGGAGACAGTCCTAATGAAAAACTGTTTTTT. It is translated as CASSSTWGDSPNEKLFF. J is TRBJ1-4 and V is TRBV7-9; D possibly corresponds to TRBD1 (5 bases). Trimming left V 4 bases short and J 3 bases short, with 18 bases between. This CDR3 comprises 17 residues. CDR1 SEHNR and CDR2 FQNEAQ come from the germline V gene (reference sequence).

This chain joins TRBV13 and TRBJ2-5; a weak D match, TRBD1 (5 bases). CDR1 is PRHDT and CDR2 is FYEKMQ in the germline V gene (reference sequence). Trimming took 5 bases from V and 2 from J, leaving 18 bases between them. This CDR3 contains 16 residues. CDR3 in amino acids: CASSQGGPSDQETQYF. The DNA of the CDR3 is TGTGCCAGCAGCCAGGGTGGGCCATCAGATCAAGAGACCCAGTACTTC.

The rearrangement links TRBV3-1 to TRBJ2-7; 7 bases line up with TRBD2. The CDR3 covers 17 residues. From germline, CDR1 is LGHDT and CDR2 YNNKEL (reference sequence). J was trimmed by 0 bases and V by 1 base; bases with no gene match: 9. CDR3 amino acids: CASSQVTAGEVSYEQYF. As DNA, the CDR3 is TGTGCCAGCAGCCAAGTAACTGCGGGAGAGGTCTCCTACGAGCAGTACTTC.

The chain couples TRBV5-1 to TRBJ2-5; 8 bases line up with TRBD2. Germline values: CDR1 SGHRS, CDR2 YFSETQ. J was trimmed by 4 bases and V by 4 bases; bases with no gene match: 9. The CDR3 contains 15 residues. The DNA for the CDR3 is TGCGCCAGCAGCCCGGGGGCTAGCGGGTTAGAGACCCAGTACTTC. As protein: CASSPGASGLETQYF.

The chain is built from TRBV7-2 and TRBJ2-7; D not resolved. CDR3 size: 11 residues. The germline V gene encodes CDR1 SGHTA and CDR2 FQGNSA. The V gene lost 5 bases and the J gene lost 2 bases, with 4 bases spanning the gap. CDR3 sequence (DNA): TGTGCCAGCAGCCCCGCCTACGAGCAGTACTTC. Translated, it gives CASSPAYEQYF.

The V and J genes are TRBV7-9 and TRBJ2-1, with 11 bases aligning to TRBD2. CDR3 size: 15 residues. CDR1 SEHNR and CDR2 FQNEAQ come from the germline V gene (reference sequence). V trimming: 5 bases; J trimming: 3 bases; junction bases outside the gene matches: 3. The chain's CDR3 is CASSQTSGIYNEQFF. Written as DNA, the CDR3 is TGTGCCAGCAGCCAGACTAGCGGGATCTACAATGAGCAGTTCTTC. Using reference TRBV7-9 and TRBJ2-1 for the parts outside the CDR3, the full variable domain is DTGVSQNPRHKITKRGQNVTFRCDPISEHNRLYWYRQTLGQGPEFLTYFQNEAQLEKSRLLSDRFSAERPKGSFSTLEIQRTEQGDSAMYLCASSQTSGIYNEQFFGPGTRLTVL.

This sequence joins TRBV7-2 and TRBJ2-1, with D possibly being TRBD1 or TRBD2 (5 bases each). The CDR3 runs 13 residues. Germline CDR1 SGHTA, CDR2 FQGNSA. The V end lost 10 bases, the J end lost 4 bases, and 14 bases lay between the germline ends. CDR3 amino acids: CATKGVAYNEQFF. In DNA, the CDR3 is TGTGCCACCAAAGGGGTAGCGTACAATGAGCAGTTCTTC.

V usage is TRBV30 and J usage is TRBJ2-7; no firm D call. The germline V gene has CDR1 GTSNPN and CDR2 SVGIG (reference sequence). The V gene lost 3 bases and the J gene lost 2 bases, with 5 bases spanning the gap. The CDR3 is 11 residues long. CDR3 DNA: TGTGCCTGGAGCGCCACCTACGAGCAGTACTTC. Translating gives CAWSATYEQYF.